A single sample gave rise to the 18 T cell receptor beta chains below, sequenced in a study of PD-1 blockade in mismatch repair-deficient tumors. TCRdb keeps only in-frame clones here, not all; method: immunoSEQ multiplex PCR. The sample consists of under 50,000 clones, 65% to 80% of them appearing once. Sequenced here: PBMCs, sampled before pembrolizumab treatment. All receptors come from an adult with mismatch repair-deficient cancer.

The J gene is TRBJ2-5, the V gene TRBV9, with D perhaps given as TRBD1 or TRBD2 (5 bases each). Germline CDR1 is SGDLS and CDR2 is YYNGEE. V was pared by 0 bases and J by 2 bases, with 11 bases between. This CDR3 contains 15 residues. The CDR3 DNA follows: TGTGCCAGCAGCGTAGAGGGGACGCCACAAGAGACCCAGTACTTC. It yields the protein CASSVEGTPQETQYF.

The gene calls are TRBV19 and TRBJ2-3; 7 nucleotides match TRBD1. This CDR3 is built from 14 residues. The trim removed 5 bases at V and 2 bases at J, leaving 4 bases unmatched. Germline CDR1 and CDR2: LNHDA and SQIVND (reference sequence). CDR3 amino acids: CASSQQGYTDTQYF. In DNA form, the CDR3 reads TGTGCCAGTAGTCAACAGGGGTACACAGATACGCAGTATTTT.

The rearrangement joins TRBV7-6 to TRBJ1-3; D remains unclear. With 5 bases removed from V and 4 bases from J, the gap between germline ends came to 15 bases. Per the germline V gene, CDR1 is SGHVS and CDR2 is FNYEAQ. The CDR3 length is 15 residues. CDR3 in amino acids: CASSPGRVDGNTIYF. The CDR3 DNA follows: TGTGCCAGCAGCCCCGGGAGGGTGGACGGAAACACCATATATTTT.

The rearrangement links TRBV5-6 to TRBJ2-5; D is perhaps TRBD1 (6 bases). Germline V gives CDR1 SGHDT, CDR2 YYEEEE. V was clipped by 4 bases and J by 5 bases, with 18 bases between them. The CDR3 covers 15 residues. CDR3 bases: TGTGCCAGCAGCCAGACAGTCCTAAGGGGGGAGACCCAGTACTTC. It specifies CASSQTVLRGETQYF.

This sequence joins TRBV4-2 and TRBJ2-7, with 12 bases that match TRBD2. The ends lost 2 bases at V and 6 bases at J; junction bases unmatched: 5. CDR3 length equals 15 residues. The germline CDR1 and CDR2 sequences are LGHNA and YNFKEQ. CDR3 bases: TGTGCCAGCAGCCAATACACTAGCGGGAGGTCCGAGCAGTACTTC. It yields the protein CASSQYTSGRSEQYF.

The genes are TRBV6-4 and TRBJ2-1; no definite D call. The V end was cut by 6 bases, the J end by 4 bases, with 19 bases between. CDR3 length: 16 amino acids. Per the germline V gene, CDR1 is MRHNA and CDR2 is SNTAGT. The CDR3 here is CASREMDPSNYNEQFF. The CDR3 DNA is TGTGCCAGCAGGGAGATGGACCCCTCTAATTACAATGAGCAGTTCTTC.

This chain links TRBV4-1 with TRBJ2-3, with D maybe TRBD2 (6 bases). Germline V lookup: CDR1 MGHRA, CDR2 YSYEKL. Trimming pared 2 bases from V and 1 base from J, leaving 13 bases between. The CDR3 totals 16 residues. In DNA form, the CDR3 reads TGCGCCAGCAGCCAATCGGGTCGCGGGGGCACAGATACGCAGTATTTT. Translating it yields CASSQSGRGGTDTQYF.

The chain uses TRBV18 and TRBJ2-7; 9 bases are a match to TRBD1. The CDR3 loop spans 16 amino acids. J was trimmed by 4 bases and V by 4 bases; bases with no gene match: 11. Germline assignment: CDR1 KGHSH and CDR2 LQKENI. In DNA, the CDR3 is TGTGCCAGCTCACTTCGGGGCGGGACAGGGTCTTACGAGCAGTACTTC. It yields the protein CASSLRGGTGSYEQYF. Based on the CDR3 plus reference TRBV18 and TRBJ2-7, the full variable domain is NAGVMQNPRHLVRRRGQEARLRCSPMKGHSHVYWYRQLPEEGLKFMVYLQKENIIDESGMPKERFSAEFPKEGPSILRIQQVVRGDSAAYFCASSLRGGTGSYEQYFGPGTRLTVT.

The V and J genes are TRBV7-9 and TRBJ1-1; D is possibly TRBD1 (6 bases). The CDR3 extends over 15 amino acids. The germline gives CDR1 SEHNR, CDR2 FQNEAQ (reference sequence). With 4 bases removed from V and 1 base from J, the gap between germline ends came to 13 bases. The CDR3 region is CASSWTDVRNTEAFF. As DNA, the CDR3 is TGTGCCAGCAGCTGGACAGACGTCCGGAACACTGAAGCTTTCTTT.

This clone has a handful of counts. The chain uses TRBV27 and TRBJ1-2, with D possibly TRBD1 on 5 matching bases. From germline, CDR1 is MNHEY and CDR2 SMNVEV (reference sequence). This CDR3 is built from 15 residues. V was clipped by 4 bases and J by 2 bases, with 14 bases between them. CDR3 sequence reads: CASSSQGLRNYGYTF. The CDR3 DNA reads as TGTGCCAGCAGTTCCCAGGGACTTAGAAACTATGGCTACACCTTC.

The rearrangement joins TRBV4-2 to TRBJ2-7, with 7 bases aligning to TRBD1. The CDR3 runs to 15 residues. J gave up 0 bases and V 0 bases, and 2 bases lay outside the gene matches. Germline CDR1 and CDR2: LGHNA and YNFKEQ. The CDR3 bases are TGTGCCAGCAGCCAAGATTGGGACAGCTCCTACGAGCAGTACTTC. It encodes CASSQDWDSSYEQYF.

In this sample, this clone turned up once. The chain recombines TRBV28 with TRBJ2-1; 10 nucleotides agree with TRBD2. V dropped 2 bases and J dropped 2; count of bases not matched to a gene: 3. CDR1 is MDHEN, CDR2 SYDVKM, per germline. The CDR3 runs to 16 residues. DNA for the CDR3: TGTGCCAGCAGTTTACCCGGGACTAGCGCCTACAATGAGCAGTTCTTC. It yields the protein CASSLPGTSAYNEQFF.

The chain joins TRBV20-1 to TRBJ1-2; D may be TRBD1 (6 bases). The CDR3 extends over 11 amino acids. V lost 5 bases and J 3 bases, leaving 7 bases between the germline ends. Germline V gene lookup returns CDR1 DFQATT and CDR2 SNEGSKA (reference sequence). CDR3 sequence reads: CSAPGDYGYTF. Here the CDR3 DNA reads TGCAGTGCTCCAGGGGACTATGGCTACACCTTC.

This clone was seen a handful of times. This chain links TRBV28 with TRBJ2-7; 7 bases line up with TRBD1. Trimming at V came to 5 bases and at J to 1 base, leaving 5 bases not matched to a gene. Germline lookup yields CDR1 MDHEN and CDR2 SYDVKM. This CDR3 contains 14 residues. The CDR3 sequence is CASSRGGRSYEQYF. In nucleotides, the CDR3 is TGTGCCAGCAGTAGAGGGGGCAGGTCCTACGAGCAGTACTTC.

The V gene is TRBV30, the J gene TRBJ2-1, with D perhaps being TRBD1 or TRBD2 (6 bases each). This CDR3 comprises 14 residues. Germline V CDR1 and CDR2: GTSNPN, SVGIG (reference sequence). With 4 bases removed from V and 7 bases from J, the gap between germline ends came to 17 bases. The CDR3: CAWNRGATVNEQFF. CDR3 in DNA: TGTGCCTGGAATAGGGGGGCTACTGTTAATGAGCAGTTCTTC.

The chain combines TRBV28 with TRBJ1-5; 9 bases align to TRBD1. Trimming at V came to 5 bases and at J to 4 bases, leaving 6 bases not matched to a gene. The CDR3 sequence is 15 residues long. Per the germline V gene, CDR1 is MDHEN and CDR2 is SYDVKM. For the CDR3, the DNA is TGTGCCAGCAGTATACAGGGGGCGCCTAATCAGCCCCAGCATTTT. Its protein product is CASSIQGAPNQPQHF. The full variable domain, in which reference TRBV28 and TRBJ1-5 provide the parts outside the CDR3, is DVKVTQSSRYLVKRTGEKVFLECVQDMDHENMFWYRQDPGLGLRLIYFSYDVKMKEKGDIPEGYSVSREKKERFSLILESASTNQTSMYLCASSIQGAPNQPQHFGDGTRLSIL.

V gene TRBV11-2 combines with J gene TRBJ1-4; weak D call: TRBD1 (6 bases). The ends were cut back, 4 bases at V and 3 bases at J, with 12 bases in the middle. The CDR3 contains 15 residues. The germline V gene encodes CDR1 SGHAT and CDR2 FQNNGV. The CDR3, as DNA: TGTGCCAGCAGCTCCGAAGGGGGGGCTAATGAAAAACTGTTTTTT. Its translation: CASSSEGGANEKLFF.

The CDR3 sequence is CASSRQGVNEKLFF. DNA for the CDR3: TGTGCCAGCAGTCGCCAGGGGGTTAATGAAAAACTGTTTTTT. The rearrangement links TRBV2 to TRBJ1-4; TRBD1 aligns across 7 bases. The CDR3 contains 14 residues. The J segment lost 4 bases and the V segment lost 5 bases, leaving 4 bases of the junction unmatched. Per the germline V gene, CDR1 is SNHLY and CDR2 is FYNNEI. Combining the CDR3 with reference TRBV2 and TRBJ1-4 gives the whole variable domain EPEVTQTPSHQVTQMGQEVILRCVPISNHLYFYWYRQILGQKVEFLVSFYNNEISEKSEIFDDQFSVERPDGSNFTLKIRSTKLEDSAMYFCASSRQGVNEKLFFGSGTQLSVL.